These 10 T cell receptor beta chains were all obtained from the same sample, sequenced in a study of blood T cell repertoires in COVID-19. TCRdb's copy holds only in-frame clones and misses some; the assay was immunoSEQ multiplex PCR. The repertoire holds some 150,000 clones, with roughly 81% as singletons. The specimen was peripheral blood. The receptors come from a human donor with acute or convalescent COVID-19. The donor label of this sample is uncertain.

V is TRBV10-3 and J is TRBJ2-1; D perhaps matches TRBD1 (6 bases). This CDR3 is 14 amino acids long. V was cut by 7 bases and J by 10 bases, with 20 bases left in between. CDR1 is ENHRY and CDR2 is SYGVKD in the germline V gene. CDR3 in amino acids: CAITEGQGNWEQFF. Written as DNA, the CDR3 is TGTGCCATCACCGAGGGACAAGGGAATTGGGAGCAGTTCTTC.

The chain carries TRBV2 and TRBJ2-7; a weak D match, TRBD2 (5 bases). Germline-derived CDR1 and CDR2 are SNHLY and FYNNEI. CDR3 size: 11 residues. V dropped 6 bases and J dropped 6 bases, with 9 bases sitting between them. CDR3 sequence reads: CASRAGIEQYF. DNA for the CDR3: TGTGCCAGCAGAGCCGGGATCGAGCAGTACTTC.

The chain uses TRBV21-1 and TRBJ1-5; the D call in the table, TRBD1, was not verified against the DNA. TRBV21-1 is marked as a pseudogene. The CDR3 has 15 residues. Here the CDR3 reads CASSKEQGAAQPQHF. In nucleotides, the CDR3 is TGTGCCAGCAGCAAAGAACAGGGGGCGGCTCAGCCCCAGCATTTT.

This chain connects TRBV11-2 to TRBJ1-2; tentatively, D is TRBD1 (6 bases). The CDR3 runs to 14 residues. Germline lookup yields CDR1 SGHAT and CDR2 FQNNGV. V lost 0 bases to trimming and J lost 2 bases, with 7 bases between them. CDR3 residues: CASSLETGNYGYTF. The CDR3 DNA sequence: TGTGCCAGCAGCTTAGAGACAGGAAACTATGGCTACACCTTC.

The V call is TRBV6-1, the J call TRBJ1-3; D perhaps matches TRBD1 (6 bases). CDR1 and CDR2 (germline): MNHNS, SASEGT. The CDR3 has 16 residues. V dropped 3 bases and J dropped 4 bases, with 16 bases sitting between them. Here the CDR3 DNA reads TGTGCCAGCAGTGATCAGGGGCCCCCGATCGGAAACACCATATATTTT. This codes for CASSDQGPPIGNTIYF.

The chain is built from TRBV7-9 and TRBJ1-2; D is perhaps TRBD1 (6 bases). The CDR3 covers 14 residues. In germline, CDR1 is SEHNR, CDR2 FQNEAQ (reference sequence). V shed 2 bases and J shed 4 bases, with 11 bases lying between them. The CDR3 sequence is CASSLLEGGYGYTF. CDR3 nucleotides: TGTGCCAGCAGCTTATTAGAAGGGGGCTATGGCTACACCTTC.

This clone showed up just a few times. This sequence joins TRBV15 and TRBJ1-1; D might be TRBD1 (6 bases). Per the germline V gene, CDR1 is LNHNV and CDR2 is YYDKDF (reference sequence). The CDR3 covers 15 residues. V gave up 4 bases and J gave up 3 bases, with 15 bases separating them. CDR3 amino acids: CATSTGRGKDTEAFF. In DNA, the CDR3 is TGTGCCACCAGCACCGGCAGGGGTAAGGACACTGAAGCTTTCTTT. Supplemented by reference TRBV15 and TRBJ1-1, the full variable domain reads DAMVIQNPRYQVTQFGKPVTLSCSQTLNHNVMYWYQQKSSQAPKLLFHYYDKDFNNEADTPDNFQSRRPNTSFCFLDIRSPGLGDTAMYLCATSTGRGKDTEAFFGQGTRLTVV.

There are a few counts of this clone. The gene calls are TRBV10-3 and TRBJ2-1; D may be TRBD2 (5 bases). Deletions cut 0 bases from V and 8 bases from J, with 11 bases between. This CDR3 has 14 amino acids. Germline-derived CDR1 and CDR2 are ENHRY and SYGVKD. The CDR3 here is CAISESSGYHEQFF. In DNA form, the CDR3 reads TGTGCCATCAGTGAGTCTTCGGGGTACCATGAGCAGTTCTTC.

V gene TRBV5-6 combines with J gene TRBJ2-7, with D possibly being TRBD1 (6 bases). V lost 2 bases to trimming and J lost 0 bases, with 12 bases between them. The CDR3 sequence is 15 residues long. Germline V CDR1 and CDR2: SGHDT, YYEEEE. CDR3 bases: TGTGCCAGCAGCTTAGGACAGTCCAGCTCCTACGAGCAGTACGTC. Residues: CASSLGQSSSYEQYV.

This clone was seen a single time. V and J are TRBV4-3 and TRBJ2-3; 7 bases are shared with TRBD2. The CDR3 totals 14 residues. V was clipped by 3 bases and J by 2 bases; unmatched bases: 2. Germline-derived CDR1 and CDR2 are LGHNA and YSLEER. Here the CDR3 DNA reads TGCGCCAGCAGCCAGCTAGCGGCCACAGATACGCAGTATTTT. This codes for CASSQLAATDTQYF.